These 31 T cell receptor beta chains were sequenced from one sample in a study of low-dose radiotherapy and immunotherapy resistance in tumors. Covering alpha and beta chains, TRAV- and TRBV-specific primers were used for the first-strand cDNA. The authors amplified TCRs for approximately 18 PCR cycles with a constant-region primer and a V-primer adapter. TCRdb ran MiXCR on the reads and lists one entry per CDR3 protein. The data show around 20,000 distinct CDR3 sequences, 74% seen once. Source of these receptors: a human donor with advanced metastatic prostate, ovarian, gallbladder or colorectal cancer (not recorded which). This table probably holds off-target reads from a library built for another chain.

The genes are TRBV5-6 and TRBJ1-2, with D possibly TRBD1 on 5 matching bases. V shed 4 bases and J shed 4 bases, with 14 bases lying between them. Germline V CDR1 and CDR2: SGHDT, YYEEEE. The CDR3 consists of 14 residues. The CDR3 nucleotides read TGTGCCAGCAGCCCTCCCTCCGGGACCTATGGCTACACCTTC. Amino acids: CASSPPSGTYGYTF.

The rearrangement joins TRBV5-1 to TRBJ1-2, with TRBD1 matching over 7 bases. Trimming at V came to 4 bases and at J to 5 bases, leaving 5 bases not matched to a gene. Germline V gives CDR1 SGHRS, CDR2 YFSETQ. The CDR3 extends over 13 amino acids. The CDR3, as DNA: TGCGCCAGCAGCGGGACAGAGATTTATGGCTACACCTTC. It is translated as CASSGTEIYGYTF.

The rearrangement uses TRBV6-4 and TRBJ1-5, with 9 positions matching TRBD1. Per germline, CDR1 MRHNA and CDR2 SNTAGT. The CDR3 has 15 amino acids. V lost 7 bases, J lost 12 bases, and 16 bases stayed unmatched. CDR3 sequence: CASTFDRGKEGSQHF. CDR3 bases: TGTGCCAGCACCTTCGACAGGGGGAAAGAGGGTAGCCAGCATTTT.

The rearrangement uses TRBV4-1 and TRBJ1-5; D is undetermined. Germline lookup yields CDR1 MGHRA and CDR2 YSYEKL. Trimming left V 0 bases short and J 7 bases short, with 19 bases between. The CDR3 contains 17 residues. The CDR3 loop reads CASSQDNPTIPGQPQHF. In nucleotides, the CDR3 is TGCGCCAGCAGCCAAGATAATCCGACCATTCCCGGCCAGCCCCAGCATTTT.

This clonotype has a single count. The chain joins TRBV29-1 to TRBJ2-2; tentatively, D is TRBD1 (6 bases). Germline V gene sequence: CDR1 SQVTM, CDR2 ANQGSEA. V was trimmed by 7 bases and J by 7 bases, leaving 16 bases between them. CDR3 length: 13 amino acids. CDR3 amino acids: CSARDTAGGELFF. The CDR3 DNA reads TGCAGCGCCCGGGACACCGCGGGCGGGGAGCTGTTTTTT.

The CDR3 nucleotides read TGTGCCAGCAGCTTGGCCCGTGGCAATTGGGACGCTCGCGCGGACCAGCAGTACTTC. Its protein is CASSLARGNWDARADQQYF. V usage is TRBV5-6 and J usage is TRBJ2-7; D is tentatively TRBD1 or TRBD2 (5 bases each). Per germline, CDR1 SGHDT and CDR2 YYEEEE. The CDR3 has 19 amino acids. Trimming shortened V by 0 bases and J by 8 bases, and 30 bases separated the two germline ends.

The V call is TRBV20-1, the J call TRBJ1-5; the D gene is possibly TRBD1 (5 bases). This CDR3 comprises 13 residues. V lost 3 bases and J lost 6, with 12 bases in between. Germline V gives CDR1 DFQATT, CDR2 SNEGSKA (reference sequence). CDR3 region: CSASRDGGQPQHF. CDR3 DNA sequence: TGCAGTGCTAGCCGGGACGGGGGTCAGCCCCAGCATTTT.

CDR3 nucleotides: TGTGCCACCTGCCTTCTTCGGGAGCAGTACTTC. Encoded protein: CATCLLREQYF. The V and J genes are TRBV28 and TRBJ2-7, with no clear D. V lost 10 bases and J lost 7, with 14 bases in between. The CDR3 spans 11 residues. The germline V gene has CDR1 MDHEN and CDR2 SYDVKM.

This clonotype appeared a single time. The J gene is TRBJ1-2, the V gene TRBV9, with D perhaps matching TRBD1 (5 bases). Germline V gene lookup returns CDR1 SGDLS and CDR2 YYNGEE. There are 16 residues in the CDR3. The V end lost 0 bases, the J end lost 4 bases, and 16 bases lay between the germline ends. The chain's CDR3 is CASSVGPGSAGYGYTF. CDR3 coding DNA: TGTGCCAGCAGCGTAGGCCCAGGGTCAGCTGGCTATGGCTACACCTTC.

This rearrangement joins TRBV28 to TRBJ1-2; D is uncertain. V lost 5 bases and J 4 bases, leaving 8 bases between the germline ends. CDR1 MDHEN and CDR2 SYDVKM come from the germline V gene. The CDR3 extends over 12 amino acids. The CDR3 DNA reads TGTGCCAGCAGTCCCCTGACCTATGGCTACACCTTC. Protein product: CASSPLTYGYTF.

This clonotype was counted between two and nine times. The chain has TRBV18 and TRBJ1-1; tentatively, D is TRBD1 (5 bases). The CDR3 has 13 residues. Between the trimmed V and J ends, which lost 4 bases and 7 bases, there was a span of 13 bases. CDR1 is KGHSH, CDR2 LQKENI, per germline. The CDR3 DNA follows: TGTGCCAGCTCACGAGCGGCCGACAGTGAAGCTTTCTTT. Translated, it gives CASSRAADSEAFF.

The chain combines TRBV20-1 with TRBJ1-5; D ambiguous. This CDR3 contains 14 residues. Germline assignment: CDR1 DFQATT and CDR2 SNEGSKA (reference sequence). Trimming removed 2 bases at V and 4 bases at J, with 12 bases between. The chain's CDR3 is CSARPGGGNQPQHF. The CDR3, as DNA: TGCAGTGCTAGACCTGGAGGAGGAAATCAGCCCCAGCATTTT.

The CDR3 reads CASSLNPSSDQPQHF. CDR3 DNA sequence: TGCGCCAGCAGCCTGAACCCCTCGTCGGATCAGCCCCAGCATTTT. V usage is TRBV5-1 and J usage is TRBJ1-5; D ambiguous. V was clipped by 4 bases and J by 5 bases, with 16 bases between them. The germline gives CDR1 SGHRS, CDR2 YFSETQ. The CDR3 runs 15 residues.

The table lists this clonotype with a count of one. The V call is TRBV7-9, the J call TRBJ2-7; the D gene could be TRBD1 or TRBD2 (6 bases each). Germline V gene data show CDR1 as SEHNR and CDR2 as FQNEAQ (reference sequence). The CDR3 is 15 amino acids. Trimming stripped 1 base from V and 6 bases from J, with 16 bases between. CDR3 nucleotides: TGTGCCAGCAGCTTAGACTGGACTTGGGGGGCCGAGCAGTACTTC. This codes for CASSLDWTWGAEQYF.

The chain has TRBV28 and TRBJ2-5, with 14 positions matching TRBD2. Germline CDR1 is MDHEN and CDR2 is SYDVKM. V lost 4 bases, J lost 4 bases, and 2 bases stayed unmatched. The CDR3 consists of 15 residues. The CDR3: CASSSTSGGAETQYF. As DNA, the CDR3 is TGTGCCAGCAGTTCGACTAGCGGGGGGGCAGAGACCCAGTACTTC.

The chain employs TRBV18 and TRBJ1-4; D is undetermined. The CDR3 has 14 residues. The V end lost 2 bases, the J end lost 7 bases, and 11 bases lay between the germline ends. CDR1 is KGHSH and CDR2 is LQKENI in the germline V gene. CDR3 in amino acids: CASSPLGFSEKLFF. The CDR3 DNA follows: TGTGCCAGCTCACCATTGGGATTTAGTGAAAAACTGTTTTTT.

CDR3 amino acids: CASSLPPGEAFF. The DNA for the CDR3 is TGCGCCAGCAGCTTACCTCCAGGGGAAGCTTTCTTT. The chain combines TRBV5-1 with TRBJ1-1; a weak D match, TRBD1 (5 bases). The CDR3 contains 12 residues. Germline V gives CDR1 SGHRS, CDR2 YFSETQ. V was trimmed by 2 bases and J by 8 bases, leaving 10 bases between them. The full variable domain, rest sourced from reference TRBV5-1 and TRBJ1-1, is KAGVTQTPRYLIKTRGQQVTLSCSPISGHRSVSWYQQTPGQGLQFLFEYFSETQRNKGNFPGRFSGRQFSNSRSEMNVSTLELGDSALYLCASSLPPGEAFFGQGTRLTVV.

This chain links TRBV6-2 or TRBV6-3 with TRBJ2-7, with D possibly called TRBD1 or TRBD2 (6 bases each). V lost 2 bases and J 2 bases, leaving 16 bases between the germline ends. Germline loops: CDR1 MNHEY, CDR2 SVGEGT. The CDR3 extends over 16 amino acids. CDR3 sequence (DNA): TGTGCCAGCAGTTACGGTAGGGGGGTGGTTGCCTACGAGCAGTACTTC. This translates into CASSYGRGVVAYEQYF.

This clonotype was detected a few times. The chain links TRBV2 to TRBJ2-1, with 10 positions matching TRBD2. J gave up 9 bases and V 4 bases, and 12 bases lay outside the gene matches. The V gene's germline CDR1 is SNHLY and CDR2 FYNNEI. The CDR3 is 16 amino acids. The CDR3 region is CASSGELAGESIEQFF. The CDR3 DNA follows: TGTGCCAGCAGTGGCGAGCTAGCGGGAGAATCTATTGAGCAGTTCTTC.

This chain connects TRBV21-1 to TRBJ2-7; the table's D call, TRBD1, was not checked against the DNA. TRBV21-1 corresponds to a pseudogene. This CDR3 comprises 14 residues. CDR3 bases: TGTGCCAGCAGCAACGGGACAGCGAGCTTCGAGCAGTACTTC. This codes for CASSNGTASFEQYF.

The chain has TRBV28 and TRBJ1-6, with D uncertain. Germline-derived CDR1 and CDR2 are MDHEN and SYDVKM. The length of the CDR3 is 14 residues. Trimming took 3 bases from V and 9 from J, leaving 12 bases between them. CDR3 in DNA: TGTGCCAGCAGTTTTGACGGAATGGGTTCACCCCTCCACTTT. Amino acids: CASSFDGMGSPLHF.

In nucleotides, the CDR3 is TGTGCCAGCACCCCCTCTGGGGCCAACGTCCTGACTTTC. This encodes CASTPSGANVLTF. The chain uses TRBV6-2 or TRBV6-3 and TRBJ2-6; D is unclear. Germline lookup yields CDR1 MNHEY and CDR2 SVGEGT. V was clipped by 7 bases and J by 0 bases, with 4 bases between them. This CDR3 has 13 amino acids.

The chain uses TRBV4-3 and TRBJ2-1; 8 bases match TRBD2. Germline V gene sequence: CDR1 LGHNA, CDR2 YSLEER. The CDR3 loop spans 16 amino acids. Trimming at V came to 3 bases and at J to 0 bases, leaving 4 bases not matched to a gene. CDR3 DNA sequence: TGCGCCAGCAGCCATGACACTAGCGGCTCCTACAATGAGCAGTTCTTC. Translating gives CASSHDTSGSYNEQFF.

The chain is built from TRBV19 and TRBJ2-5; TRBD2 matches at 11 bases. J lost 7 bases, V lost 4 bases, and 8 bases had no gene match. CDR1 is LNHDA, CDR2 SQIVND, per germline (reference sequence). The CDR3 extends over 15 amino acids. The CDR3 sequence is CASSTSGTSGATQYF. DNA of the CDR3: TGTGCCAGTAGTACCTCCGGGACTAGCGGCGCGACCCAGTACTTC.

The chain has TRBV20-1 and TRBJ2-7; D unresolved. Trimming took 0 bases from V and 4 from J, leaving 4 bases between them. Germline CDR1 reads DFQATT; CDR2 reads SNEGSKA (reference sequence). The CDR3 is 11 amino acids. The CDR3 spells CSARDKYEQYF. DNA of the CDR3: TGCAGTGCTAGAGATAAATACGAGCAGTACTTC.

The chain has TRBV5-4 and TRBJ2-3, with D possibly matching TRBD2 (5 bases). The germline gives CDR1 SGHNT, CDR2 YYREEE (reference sequence). The CDR3 length is 15 residues. The V end lost 0 bases, the J end lost 2 bases, and 10 bases lay between the germline ends. CDR3: CASSLAEGYTDTQYF. CDR3 in DNA: TGTGCCAGCAGCTTGGCCGAGGGATACACAGATACGCAGTATTTT.

The rearrangement links TRBV18 to TRBJ2-3; 8 bases agree with TRBD1. The CDR3 totals 17 residues. Losses at the gene ends were 2 bases for V and 1 base for J; bases not matched to a gene: 8. Germline CDR1 and CDR2: KGHSH and LQKENI. The CDR3 loop is CASSPARQGIGTDTQYF. CDR3 bases: TGTGCCAGCTCACCAGCAAGACAGGGGATTGGCACAGATACGCAGTATTTT.

In nucleotides, the CDR3 is TGTGCCACCAGTGATTTAGCCTCCTACAATGAGCAGTTCTTC. It encodes CATSDLASYNEQFF. The chain carries TRBV24-1 and TRBJ2-1; D is uncertain. The CDR3 has 14 amino acids. Germline CDR1 and CDR2: KGHDR and SFDVKD. The germline V and J ends were trimmed by 1 base and 0 bases, with 3 bases remaining between them.

The chain employs TRBV7-2 and TRBJ2-3; 15 bases align to TRBD2. The CDR3 is 17 residues long. Germline values: CDR1 SGHTA, CDR2 FQGNSA. V lost 5 bases and J lost 2; bases outside the gene matches: 5. The DNA of the CDR3 is TGTGCCAGCAGCCTCGGGACTAGCGGGAGGTTCACAGATACGCAGTATTTT. Protein sequence: CASSLGTSGRFTDTQYF.

CDR3 DNA sequence: TGTGCCAGCAGCTTGACACTTGGTCTCTACAATGAGCAGTTCTTC. Amino acids: CASSLTLGLYNEQFF. The rearrangement links TRBV5-5 to TRBJ2-1, with D unresolved. Per germline, CDR1 SGHKS and CDR2 YYEKEE (reference sequence). This CDR3 is 15 amino acids long. Trimming stripped 1 base from V and 3 bases from J, with 11 bases between.

V gene TRBV19 combines with J gene TRBJ1-5; D gene unclear. Germline lookup yields CDR1 LNHDA and CDR2 SQIVND (reference sequence). V lost 7 bases and J 0 bases, leaving 10 bases between the germline ends. This CDR3 spans 14 amino acids. CDR3 nucleotides: TGTGCCAGTAATTCGGGGAATAGCAATCAGCCCCAGCATTTT. Protein product: CASNSGNSNQPQHF. Complete variable domain (other parts from reference TRBV19 and TRBJ1-5): DGGITQSPKYLFRKEGQNVTLSCEQNLNHDAMYWYRQDPGQGLRLIYYSQIVNDFQKGDIAEGYSVSREKKESFPLTVTSAQKNPTAFYLCASNSGNSNQPQHFGDGTRLSIL.